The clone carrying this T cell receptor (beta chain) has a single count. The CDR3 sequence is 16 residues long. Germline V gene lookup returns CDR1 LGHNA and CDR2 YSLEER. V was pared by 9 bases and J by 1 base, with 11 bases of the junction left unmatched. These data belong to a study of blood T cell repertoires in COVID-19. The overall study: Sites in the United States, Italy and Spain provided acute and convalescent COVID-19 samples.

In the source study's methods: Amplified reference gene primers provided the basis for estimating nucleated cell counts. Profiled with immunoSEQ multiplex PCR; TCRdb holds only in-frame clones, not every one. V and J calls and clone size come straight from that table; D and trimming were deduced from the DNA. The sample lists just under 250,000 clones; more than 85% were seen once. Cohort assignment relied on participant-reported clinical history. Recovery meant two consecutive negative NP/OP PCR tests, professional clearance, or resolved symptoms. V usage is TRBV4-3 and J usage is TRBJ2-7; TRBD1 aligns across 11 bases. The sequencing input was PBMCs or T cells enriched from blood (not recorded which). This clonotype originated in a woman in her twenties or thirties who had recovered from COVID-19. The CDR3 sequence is CARARTGGEISYEQYF. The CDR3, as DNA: TGCGCCAGGGCCCGGACAGGGGGCGAAATTTCCTACGAGCAGTACTTC.